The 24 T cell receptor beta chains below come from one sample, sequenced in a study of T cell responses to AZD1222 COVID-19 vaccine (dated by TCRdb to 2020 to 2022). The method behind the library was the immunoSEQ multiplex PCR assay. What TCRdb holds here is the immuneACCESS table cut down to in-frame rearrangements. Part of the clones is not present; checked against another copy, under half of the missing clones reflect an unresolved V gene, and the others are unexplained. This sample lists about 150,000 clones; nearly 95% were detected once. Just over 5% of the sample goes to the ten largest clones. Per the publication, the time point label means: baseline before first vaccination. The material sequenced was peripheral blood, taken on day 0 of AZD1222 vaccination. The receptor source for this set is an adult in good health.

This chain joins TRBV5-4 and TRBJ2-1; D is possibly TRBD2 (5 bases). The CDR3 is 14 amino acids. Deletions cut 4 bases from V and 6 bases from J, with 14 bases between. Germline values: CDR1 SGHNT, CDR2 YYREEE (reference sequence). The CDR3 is CASSSTGILNEQFF. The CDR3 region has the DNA TGTGCCAGCAGCAGTACCGGGATCCTCAATGAGCAGTTCTTC.

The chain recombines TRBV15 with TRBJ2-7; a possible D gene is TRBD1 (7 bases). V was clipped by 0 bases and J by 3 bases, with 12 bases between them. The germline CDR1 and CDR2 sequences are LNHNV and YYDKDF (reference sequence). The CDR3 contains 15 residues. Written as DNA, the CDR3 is TGTGCCACCAGCAGAGATTACAGGGGAGGCTACGAGCAGTACTTC. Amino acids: CATSRDYRGGYEQYF.

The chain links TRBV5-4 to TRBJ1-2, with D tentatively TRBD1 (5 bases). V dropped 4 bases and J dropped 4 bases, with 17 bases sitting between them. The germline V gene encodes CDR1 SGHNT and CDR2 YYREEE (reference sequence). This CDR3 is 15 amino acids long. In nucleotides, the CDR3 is TGTGCCAGCAGCGGGGCAGGCCGGGGCCCCTATGGCTACACCTTC. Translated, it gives CASSGAGRGPYGYTF. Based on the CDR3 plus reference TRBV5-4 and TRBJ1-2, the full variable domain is ETGVTQSPTHLIKTRGQQVTLRCSSQSGHNTVSWYQQALGQGPQFIFQYYREEENGRGNFPPRFSGLQFPNYSSELNVNALELDDSALYLCASSGAGRGPYGYTFGSGTRLTVV.

The DNA of the CDR3 is TGTGCCAGCAGCGAAGCAGGGGGCCTAGAGACCCAGTACTTC. Amino acids: CASSEAGGLETQYF. V is TRBV7-7 and J is TRBJ2-5, with TRBD1 matching 8 bases. Per the germline V gene, CDR1 is SSHAT and CDR2 is FNYEAQ (reference sequence). Trimming cost V 5 bases and J 4 bases; bases outside gene matches: 6. The CDR3 is made up of 14 amino acids.

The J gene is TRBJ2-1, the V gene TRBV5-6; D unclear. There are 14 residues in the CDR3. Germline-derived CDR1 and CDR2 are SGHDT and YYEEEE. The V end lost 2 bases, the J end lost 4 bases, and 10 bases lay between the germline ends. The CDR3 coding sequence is TGTGCCAGCAGCTTTGTATGGGGATACAATGAGCAGTTCTTC. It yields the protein CASSFVWGYNEQFF.

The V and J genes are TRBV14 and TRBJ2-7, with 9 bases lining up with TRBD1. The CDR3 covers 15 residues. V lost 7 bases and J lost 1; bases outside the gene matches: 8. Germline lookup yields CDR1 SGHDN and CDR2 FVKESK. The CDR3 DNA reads TGTGCCAGCACCTCCTCCGGGACAGGGTCCTACGAGCAGTACTTC. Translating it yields CASTSSGTGSYEQYF.

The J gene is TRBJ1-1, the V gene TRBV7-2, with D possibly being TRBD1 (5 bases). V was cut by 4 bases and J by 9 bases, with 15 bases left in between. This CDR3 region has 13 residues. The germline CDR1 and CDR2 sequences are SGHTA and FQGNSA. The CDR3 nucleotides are TGTGCCAGCAGCTCGCCCGGGACCCTTAAAGCTTTCTTT. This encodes CASSSPGTLKAFF.

The chain's CDR3 is CAWSVKGGSETQYF. As DNA, the CDR3 is TGTGCCTGGAGTGTAAAGGGGGGCAGTGAGACCCAGTACTTC. This chain connects TRBV30 to TRBJ2-5; either TRBD1 or TRBD2 may supply D (6 bases each). CDR1 and CDR2 (germline): GTSNPN, SVGIG (reference sequence). V dropped 0 bases and J dropped 5 bases, with 13 bases sitting between them. The CDR3 contains 14 residues.

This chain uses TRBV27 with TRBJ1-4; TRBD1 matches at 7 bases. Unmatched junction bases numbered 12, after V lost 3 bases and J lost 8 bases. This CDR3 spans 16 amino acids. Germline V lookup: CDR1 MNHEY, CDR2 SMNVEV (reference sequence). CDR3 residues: CASSFPPDRVREKLFF. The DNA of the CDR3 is TGTGCCAGCAGTTTCCCCCCTGACAGGGTACGAGAAAAACTGTTTTTT.

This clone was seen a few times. The CDR3 sequence: CASSLIGLAGTDTQYF. CDR3 bases: TGTGCCAGCAGTTTAATCGGACTAGCGGGGACAGATACGCAGTATTTT. This rearrangement joins TRBV28 to TRBJ2-3; 12 nucleotides match TRBD2. Per germline, CDR1 MDHEN and CDR2 SYDVKM. This CDR3 has 16 residues. Trimming cost V 2 bases and J 3 bases; bases outside gene matches: 3.

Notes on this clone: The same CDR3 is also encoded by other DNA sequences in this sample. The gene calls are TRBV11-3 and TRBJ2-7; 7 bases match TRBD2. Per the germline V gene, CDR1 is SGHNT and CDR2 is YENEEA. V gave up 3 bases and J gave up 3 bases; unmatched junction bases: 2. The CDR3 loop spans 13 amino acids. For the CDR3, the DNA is TGTGCCAGCAGCTTGACTAGCAGCTACGAGCAGTACTTC. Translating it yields CASSLTSSYEQYF.

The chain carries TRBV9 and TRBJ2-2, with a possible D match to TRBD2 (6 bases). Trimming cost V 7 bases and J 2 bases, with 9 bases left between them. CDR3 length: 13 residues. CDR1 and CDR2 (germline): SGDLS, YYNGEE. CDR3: CASGEVNTGELFF. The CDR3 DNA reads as TGTGCCAGCGGGGAGGTCAACACCGGGGAGCTGTTTTTT.

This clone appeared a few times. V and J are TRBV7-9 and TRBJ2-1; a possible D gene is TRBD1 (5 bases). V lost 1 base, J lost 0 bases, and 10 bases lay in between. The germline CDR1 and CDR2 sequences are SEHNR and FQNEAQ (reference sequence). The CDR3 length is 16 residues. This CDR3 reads CASSLVGPSSYNEQFF. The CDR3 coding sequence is TGTGCCAGCAGCTTAGTGGGGCCGAGCTCCTACAATGAGCAGTTCTTC.

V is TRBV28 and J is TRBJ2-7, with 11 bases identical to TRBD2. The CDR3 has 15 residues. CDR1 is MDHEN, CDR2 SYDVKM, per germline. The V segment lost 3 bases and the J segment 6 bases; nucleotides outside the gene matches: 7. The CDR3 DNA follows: TGTGCCAGCAGTTTGGCGTCCGGGACTAGCGGCGAGCAGTACTTC. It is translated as CASSLASGTSGEQYF.

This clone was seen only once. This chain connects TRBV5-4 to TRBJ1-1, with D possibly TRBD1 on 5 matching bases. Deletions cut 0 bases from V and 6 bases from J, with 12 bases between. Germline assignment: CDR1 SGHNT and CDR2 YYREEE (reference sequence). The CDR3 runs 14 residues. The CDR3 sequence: CASSLELGVAEAFF. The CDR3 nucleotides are TGTGCCAGCAGCTTGGAATTAGGGGTTGCTGAAGCTTTCTTT. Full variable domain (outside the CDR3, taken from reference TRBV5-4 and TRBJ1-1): ETGVTQSPTHLIKTRGQQVTLRCSSQSGHNTVSWYQQALGQGPQFIFQYYREEENGRGNFPPRFSGLQFPNYSSELNVNALELDDSALYLCASSLELGVAEAFFGQGTRLTVV.

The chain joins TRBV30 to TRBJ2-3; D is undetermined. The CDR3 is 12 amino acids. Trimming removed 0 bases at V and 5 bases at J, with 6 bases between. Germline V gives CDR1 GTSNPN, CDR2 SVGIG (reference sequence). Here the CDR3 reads CAWSVGEDTQYF. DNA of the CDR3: TGTGCCTGGAGTGTAGGCGAAGATACGCAGTATTTT.

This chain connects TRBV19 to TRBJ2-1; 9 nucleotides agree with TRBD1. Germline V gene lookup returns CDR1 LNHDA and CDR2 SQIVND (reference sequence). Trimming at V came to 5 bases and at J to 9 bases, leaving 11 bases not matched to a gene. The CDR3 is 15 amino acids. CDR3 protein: CASSVTGQGISEQFF. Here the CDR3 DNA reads TGTGCCAGTAGTGTTACGGGACAGGGAATCAGTGAGCAGTTCTTC.

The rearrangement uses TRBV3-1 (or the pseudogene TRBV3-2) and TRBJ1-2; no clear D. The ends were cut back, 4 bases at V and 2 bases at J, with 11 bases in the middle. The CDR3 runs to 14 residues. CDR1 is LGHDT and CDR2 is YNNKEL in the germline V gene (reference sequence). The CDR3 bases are TGTGCCAGCAGCCCGTTGGACGGAAACTATGGCTACACCTTC. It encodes CASSPLDGNYGYTF.

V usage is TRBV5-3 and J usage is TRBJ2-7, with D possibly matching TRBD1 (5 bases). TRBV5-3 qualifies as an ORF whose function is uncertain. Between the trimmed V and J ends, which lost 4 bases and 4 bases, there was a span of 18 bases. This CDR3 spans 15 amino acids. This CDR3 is CARSVLDKEIYEQYF. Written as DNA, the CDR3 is TGTGCCAGAAGCGTACTGGACAAAGAGATTTACGAGCAGTACTTC.

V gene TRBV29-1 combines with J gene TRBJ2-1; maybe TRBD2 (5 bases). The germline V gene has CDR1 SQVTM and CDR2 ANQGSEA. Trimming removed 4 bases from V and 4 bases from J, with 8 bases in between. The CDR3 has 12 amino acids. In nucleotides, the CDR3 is TGCAGCGTTGCGAGCGGATACAATGAGCAGTTCTTC. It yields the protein CSVASGYNEQFF.

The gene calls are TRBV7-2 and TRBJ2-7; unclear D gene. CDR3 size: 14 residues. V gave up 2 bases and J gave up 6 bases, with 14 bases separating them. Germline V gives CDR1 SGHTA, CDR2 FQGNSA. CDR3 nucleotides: TGTGCCAGCAGCTTACATCCCGACGATCCCGAGCAGTACTTC. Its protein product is CASSLHPDDPEQYF. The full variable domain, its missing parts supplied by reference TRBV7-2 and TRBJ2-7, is GAGVSQSPSNKVTEKGKDVELRCDPISGHTALYWYRQSLGQGLEFLIYFQGNSAPDKSGLPSDRFSAERTGGSVSTLTIQRTQQEDSAVYLCASSLHPDDPEQYFGPGTRLTVT.

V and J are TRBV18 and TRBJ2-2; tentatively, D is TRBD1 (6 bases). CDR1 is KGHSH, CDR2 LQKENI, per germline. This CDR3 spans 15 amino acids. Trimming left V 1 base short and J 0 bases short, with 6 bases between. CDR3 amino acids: CASSPQGANTGELFF. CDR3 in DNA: TGTGCCAGCTCACCACAGGGGGCGAACACCGGGGAGCTGTTTTTT.

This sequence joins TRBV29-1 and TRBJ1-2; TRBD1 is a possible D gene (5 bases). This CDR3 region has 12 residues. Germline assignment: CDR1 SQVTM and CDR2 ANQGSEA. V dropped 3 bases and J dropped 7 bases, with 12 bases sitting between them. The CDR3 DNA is TGCAGCGTTGACAGGGTTGAGGGTGGCTACACCTTC. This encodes CSVDRVEGGYTF. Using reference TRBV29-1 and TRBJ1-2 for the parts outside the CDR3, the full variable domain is SAVISQKPSRDICQRGTSLTIQCQVDSQVTMMFWYRQQPGQSLTLIATANQGSEATYESGFVIDKFPISRPNLTFSTLTVSNMSPEDSSIYLCSVDRVEGGYTFGSGTRLTVV.

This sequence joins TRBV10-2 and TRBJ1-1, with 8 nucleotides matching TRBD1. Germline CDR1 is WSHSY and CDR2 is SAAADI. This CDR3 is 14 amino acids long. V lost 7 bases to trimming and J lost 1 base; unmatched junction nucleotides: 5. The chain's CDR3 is CASTPDRGNTEAFF. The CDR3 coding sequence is TGCGCCAGCACACCCGACAGGGGGAACACTGAAGCTTTCTTT.